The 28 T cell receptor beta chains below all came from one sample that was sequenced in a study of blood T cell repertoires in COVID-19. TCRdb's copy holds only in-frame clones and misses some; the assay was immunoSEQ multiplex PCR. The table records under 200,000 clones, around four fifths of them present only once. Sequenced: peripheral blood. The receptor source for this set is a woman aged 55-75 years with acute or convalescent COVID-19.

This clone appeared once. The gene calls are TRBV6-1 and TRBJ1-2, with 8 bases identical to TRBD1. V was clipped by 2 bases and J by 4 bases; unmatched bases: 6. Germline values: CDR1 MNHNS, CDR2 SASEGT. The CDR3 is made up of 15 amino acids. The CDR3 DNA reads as TGTGCCAGCAGTGAAAGGGGCAGGGGGCTCTATGGCTACACCTTC. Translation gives CASSERGRGLYGYTF.

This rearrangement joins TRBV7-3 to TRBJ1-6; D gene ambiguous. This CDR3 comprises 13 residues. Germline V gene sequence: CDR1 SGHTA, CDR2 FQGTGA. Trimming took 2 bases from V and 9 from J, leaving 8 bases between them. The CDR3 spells CASSLAVGSPLHF. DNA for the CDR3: TGTGCCAGCAGCTTAGCAGTTGGTTCACCCCTCCACTTT.

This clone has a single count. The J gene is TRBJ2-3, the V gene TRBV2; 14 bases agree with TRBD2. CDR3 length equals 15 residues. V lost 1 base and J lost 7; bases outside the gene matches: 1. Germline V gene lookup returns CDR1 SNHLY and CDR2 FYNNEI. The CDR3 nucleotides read TGTGCCAGCAGTGAAGGACTAGCGGGGGGGTATACGCAGTATTTT. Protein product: CASSEGLAGGYTQYF.

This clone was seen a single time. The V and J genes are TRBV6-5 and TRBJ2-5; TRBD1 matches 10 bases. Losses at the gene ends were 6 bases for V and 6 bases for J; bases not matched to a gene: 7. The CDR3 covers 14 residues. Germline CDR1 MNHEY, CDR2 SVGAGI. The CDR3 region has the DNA TGTGCCAGCAGAGGGACAGGGGAATGGAAGACCCAGTACTTC. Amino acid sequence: CASRGTGEWKTQYF.

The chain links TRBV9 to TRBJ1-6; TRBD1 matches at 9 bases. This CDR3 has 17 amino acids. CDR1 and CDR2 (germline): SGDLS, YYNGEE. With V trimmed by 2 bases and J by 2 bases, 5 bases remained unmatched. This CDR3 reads CASSVSGTGTYNSPLHF. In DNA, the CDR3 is TGTGCCAGCAGCGTCTCCGGGACAGGGACCTATAATTCACCCCTCCACTTT.

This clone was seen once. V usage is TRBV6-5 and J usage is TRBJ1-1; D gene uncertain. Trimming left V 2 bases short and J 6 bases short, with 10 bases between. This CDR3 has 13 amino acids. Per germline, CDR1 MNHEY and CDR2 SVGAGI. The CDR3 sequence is CASSYRRGSEAFF. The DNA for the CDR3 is TGTGCCAGCAGTTACCGGCGAGGGTCTGAAGCTTTCTTT.

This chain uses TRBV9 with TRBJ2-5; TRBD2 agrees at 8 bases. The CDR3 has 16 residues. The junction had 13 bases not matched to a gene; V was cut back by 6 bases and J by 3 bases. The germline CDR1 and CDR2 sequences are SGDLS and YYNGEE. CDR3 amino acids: CASNGLAGDFEETQYF. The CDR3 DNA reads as TGTGCCAGCAACGGGCTAGCGGGCGACTTCGAAGAGACCCAGTACTTC.

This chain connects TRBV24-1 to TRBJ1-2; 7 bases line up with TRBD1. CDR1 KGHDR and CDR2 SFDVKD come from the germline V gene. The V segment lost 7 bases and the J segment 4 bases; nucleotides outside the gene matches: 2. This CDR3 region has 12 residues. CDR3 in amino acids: CATRTGFYGYTF. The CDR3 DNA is TGTGCCACCAGGACAGGGTTCTATGGCTACACCTTC.

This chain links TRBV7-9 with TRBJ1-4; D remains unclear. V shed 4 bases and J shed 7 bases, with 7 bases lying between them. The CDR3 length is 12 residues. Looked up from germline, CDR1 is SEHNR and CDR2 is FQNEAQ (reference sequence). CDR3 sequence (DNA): TGTGCCAGCAGCTCCCTCGGTGAAAAACTGTTTTTT. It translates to CASSSLGEKLFF. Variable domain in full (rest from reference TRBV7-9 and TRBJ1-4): DTGVSQNPRHKITKRGQNVTFRCDPISEHNRLYWYRQTLGQGPEFLTYFQNEAQLEKSRLLSDRFSAERPKGSFSTLEIQRTEQGDSAMYLCASSSLGEKLFFGSGTQLSVL.

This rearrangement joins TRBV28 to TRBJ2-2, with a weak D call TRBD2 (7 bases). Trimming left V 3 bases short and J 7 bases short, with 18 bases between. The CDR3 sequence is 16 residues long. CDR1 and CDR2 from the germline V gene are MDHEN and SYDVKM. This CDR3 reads CASSFPGLGGHGELFF. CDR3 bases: TGTGCCAGCAGTTTCCCCGGTTTGGGGGGGCACGGGGAGCTGTTTTTT.

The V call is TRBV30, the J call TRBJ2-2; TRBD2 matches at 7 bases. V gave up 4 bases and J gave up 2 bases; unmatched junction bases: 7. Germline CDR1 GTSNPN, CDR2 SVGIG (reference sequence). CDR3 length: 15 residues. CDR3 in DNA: TGTGCCTGGACCCCGGAGCGGGGAAACACCGGGGAGCTGTTTTTT. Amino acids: CAWTPERGNTGELFF.

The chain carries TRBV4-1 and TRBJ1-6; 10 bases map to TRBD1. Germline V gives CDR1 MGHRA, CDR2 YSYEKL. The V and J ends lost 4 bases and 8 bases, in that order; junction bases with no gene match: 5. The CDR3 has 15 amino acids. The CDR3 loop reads CASSRRQGADSPLHF. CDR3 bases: TGCGCCAGCAGCCGAAGACAGGGGGCAGATTCACCCCTCCACTTT.

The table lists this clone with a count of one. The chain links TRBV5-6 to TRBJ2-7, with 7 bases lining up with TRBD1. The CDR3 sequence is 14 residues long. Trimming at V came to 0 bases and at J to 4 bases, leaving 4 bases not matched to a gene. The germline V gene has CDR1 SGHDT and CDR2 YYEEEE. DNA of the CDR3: TGTGCCAGCAGCTTGGTGCGACAGGGTTACGAGCAGTACTTC. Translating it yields CASSLVRQGYEQYF. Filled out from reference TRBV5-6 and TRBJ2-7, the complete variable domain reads DAGVTQSPTHLIKTRGQQVTLRCSPKSGHDTVSWYQQALGQGPQFIFQYYEEEERQRGNFPDRFSGHQFPNYSSELNVNALLLGDSALYLCASSLVRQGYEQYFGPGTRLTVT.

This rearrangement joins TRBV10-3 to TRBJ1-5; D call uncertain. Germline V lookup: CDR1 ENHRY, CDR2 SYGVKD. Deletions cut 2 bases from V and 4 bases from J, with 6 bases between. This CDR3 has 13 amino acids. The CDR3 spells CAISEGLNQPQHF. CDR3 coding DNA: TGTGCCATCAGTGAGGGGCTAAATCAGCCCCAGCATTTT.

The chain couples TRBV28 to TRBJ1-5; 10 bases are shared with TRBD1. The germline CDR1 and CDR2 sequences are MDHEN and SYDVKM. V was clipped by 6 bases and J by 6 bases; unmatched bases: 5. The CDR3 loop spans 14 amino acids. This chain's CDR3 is CASRPGQGVQPQHF. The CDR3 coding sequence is TGTGCCAGCAGACCCGGACAGGGGGTTCAGCCCCAGCATTTT.

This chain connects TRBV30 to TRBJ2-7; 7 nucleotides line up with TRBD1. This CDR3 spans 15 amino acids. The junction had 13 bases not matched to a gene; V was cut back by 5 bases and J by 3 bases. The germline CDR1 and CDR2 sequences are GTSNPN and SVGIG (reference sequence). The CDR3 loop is CAWGHRDRLYYEQYF. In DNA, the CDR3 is TGTGCCTGGGGACACCGGGACAGACTCTACTACGAGCAGTACTTC.

CDR3 coding DNA: TGTGCCAGCAGACTGGACAGTATTAACACTGAAGCTTTCTTT. It specifies CASRLDSINTEAFF. The genes are TRBV7-9 and TRBJ1-1; TRBD1 is a possible D gene (6 bases). CDR1 is SEHNR and CDR2 is FQNEAQ in the germline V gene (reference sequence). The CDR3 totals 14 residues. Trimming left V 6 bases short and J 2 bases short, with 13 bases between.

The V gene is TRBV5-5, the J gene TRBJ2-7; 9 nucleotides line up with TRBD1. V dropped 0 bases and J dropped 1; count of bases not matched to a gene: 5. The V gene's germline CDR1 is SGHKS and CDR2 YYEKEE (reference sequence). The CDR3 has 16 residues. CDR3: CASSLATGGASYEQYF. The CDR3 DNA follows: TGTGCCAGCAGCTTGGCTACAGGGGGCGCTTCCTACGAGCAGTACTTC.

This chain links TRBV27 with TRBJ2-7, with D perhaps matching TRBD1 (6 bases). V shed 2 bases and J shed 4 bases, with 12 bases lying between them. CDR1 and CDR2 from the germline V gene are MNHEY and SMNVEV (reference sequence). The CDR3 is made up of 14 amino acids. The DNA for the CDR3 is TGTGCCAGCAGTTTAGGGGGCCTTTTTTACGAGCAGTACTTC. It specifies CASSLGGLFYEQYF.

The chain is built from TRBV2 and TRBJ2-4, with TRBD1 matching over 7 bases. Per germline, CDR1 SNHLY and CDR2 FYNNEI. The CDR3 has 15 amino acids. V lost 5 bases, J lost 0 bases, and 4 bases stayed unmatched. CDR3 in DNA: TGTGCCAGCAGTTACGACAGGGCAGCCAAAAACATTCAGTACTTC. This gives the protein CASSYDRAAKNIQYF.

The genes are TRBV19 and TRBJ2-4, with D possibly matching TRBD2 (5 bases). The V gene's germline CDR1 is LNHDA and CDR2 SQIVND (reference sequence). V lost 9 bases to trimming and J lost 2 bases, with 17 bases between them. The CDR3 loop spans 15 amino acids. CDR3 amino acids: CASQYAPGSKNIQYF. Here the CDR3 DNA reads TGTGCCAGCCAGTATGCCCCGGGGTCCAAAAACATTCAGTACTTC.

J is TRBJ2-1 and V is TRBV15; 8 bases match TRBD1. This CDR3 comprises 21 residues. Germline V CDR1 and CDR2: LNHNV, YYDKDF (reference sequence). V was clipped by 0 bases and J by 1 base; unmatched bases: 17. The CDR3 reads CATSRDRVGQGARGSYNEQFF. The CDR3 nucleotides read TGTGCCACCAGCAGAGATCGCGTTGGGCAGGGGGCGCGAGGGTCCTACAATGAGCAGTTCTTC.

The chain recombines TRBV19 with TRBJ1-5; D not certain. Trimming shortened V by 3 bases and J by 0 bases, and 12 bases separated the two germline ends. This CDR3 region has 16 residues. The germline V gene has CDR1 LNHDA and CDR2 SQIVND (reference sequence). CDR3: CASSIPPTYSNQPQHF. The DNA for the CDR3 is TGTGCCAGTAGTATCCCCCCCACTTATAGCAATCAGCCCCAGCATTTT.

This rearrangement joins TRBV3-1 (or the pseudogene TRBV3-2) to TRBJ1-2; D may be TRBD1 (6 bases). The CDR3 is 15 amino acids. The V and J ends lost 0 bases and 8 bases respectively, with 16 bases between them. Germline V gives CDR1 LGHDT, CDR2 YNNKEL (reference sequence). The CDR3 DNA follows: TGTGCCAGCAGCCAAGATGCGACAGGAATGGAAGGCTACACCTTC. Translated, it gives CASSQDATGMEGYTF.

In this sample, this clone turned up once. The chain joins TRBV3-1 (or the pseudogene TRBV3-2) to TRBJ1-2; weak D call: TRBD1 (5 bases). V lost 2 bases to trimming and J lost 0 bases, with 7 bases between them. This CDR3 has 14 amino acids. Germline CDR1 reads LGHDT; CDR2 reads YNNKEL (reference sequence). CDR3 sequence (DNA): TGTGCCAGCAGCCAACAGGGAACTAACTATGGCTACACCTTC. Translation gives CASSQQGTNYGYTF.

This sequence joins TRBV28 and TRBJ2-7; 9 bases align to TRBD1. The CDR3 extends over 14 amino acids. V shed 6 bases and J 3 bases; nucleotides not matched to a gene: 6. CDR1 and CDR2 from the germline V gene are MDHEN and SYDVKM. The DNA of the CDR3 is TGTGCCAGCAGGTCAGACAGGGGGATCTACGAGCAGTACTTC. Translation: CASRSDRGIYEQYF.

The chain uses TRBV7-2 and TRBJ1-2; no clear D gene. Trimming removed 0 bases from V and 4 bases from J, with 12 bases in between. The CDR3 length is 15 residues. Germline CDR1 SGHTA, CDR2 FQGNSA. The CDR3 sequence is CASSLARINFYGYTF. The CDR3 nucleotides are TGTGCCAGCAGCTTAGCGCGGATCAACTTCTATGGCTACACCTTC.

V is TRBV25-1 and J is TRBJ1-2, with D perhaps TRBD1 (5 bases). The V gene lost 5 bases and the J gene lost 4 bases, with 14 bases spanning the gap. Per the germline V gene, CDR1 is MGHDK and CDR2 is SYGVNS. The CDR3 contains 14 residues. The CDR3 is CASSRAGLGYGYTF. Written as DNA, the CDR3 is TGTGCCAGCAGTAGAGCAGGGTTAGGCTATGGCTACACCTTC.